The rows below give T cell receptor beta chains drawn from one sample of a study of blood T cell repertoires in COVID-19. TCRdb keeps only in-frame clones here, not all; method: immunoSEQ multiplex PCR. The repertoire holds approximately 390,000 clones, roughly 88% seen once, with approximately 2.1% in the top ten. The sequenced sample consisted of PBMCs or T cells enriched from blood (not recorded which). The origin of the receptors is a woman in her thirties or forties with acute COVID-19. The conserved cysteine and the conserved F or W are not part of the CDR3 here. The D gene is left open where the match is weak.

d_call	v_call	j_call	cdr3_aa
TRBD1	TRBV10-3	TRBJ2-7	AINRDREYEQY
-	TRBV18	TRBJ2-7	ASSPRDDGEQY
TRBD2	TRBV20-1	TRBJ2-5	GGLGQETQY
TRBD1	TRBV5-4	TRBJ1-1	ASSRGSGRQGSTEAF
-	TRBV3-1/TRBV3-2	TRBJ1-2	ASSHLAQGGYT
TRBD2	TRBV18	TRBJ2-1	ASSPRGLAGDNEQF
TRBD2	TRBV11-2	TRBJ2-2	ASSGTSVDGELF
TRBD2	TRBV3-1/TRBV3-2	TRBJ2-3	ASSHIAGGRGTDTQY
TRBD1	TRBV19	TRBJ1-1	ASSITGGRQAEAF
-	TRBV9	TRBJ2-7	ASSVDHYPTSKQY
-	TRBV21-1	TRBJ1-3	AIQGCGSGNTIY
TRBD1	TRBV5-1	TRBJ1-4	ASSSMDRGDEKLF
-	TRBV6-5	TRBJ1-1	ASSYTTGDTEAF
TRBD1	TRBV27	TRBJ2-1	ASSRGGEYNEQF
-	TRBV15	TRBJ1-5	ATSREGGVNNQPQH
TRBD2	TRBV9	TRBJ2-3	ASSSGTSRNTQY
-	TRBV27	TRBJ2-2	ASSLRGTGELF
-	TRBV30	TRBJ1-2	AWSVKRAGRVSYT
TRBD1	TRBV19	TRBJ2-3	ASSKYLGQGAITDTQY
TRBD1	TRBV5-1	TRBJ2-1	ASSLGLRGQGVLNEQF
TRBD1	TRBV4-1	TRBJ2-5	ASGIGQGIMAETQY
TRBD2	TRBV7-9	TRBJ2-1	ASRTIGRDEQF
TRBD1	TRBV19	TRBJ2-6	ASSLTGASFWANVLT
-	TRBV25-1	TRBJ1-1	ASSALRPGTEAF
-	TRBV23-1	TRBJ1-2	ASRPEGGYYGYT
TRBD1	TRBV11-3	TRBJ2-7	ASSSYRGGEQY
TRBD1	TRBV5-6	TRBJ1-3	ASSWQGANGNTIY
TRBD1	TRBV19	TRBJ2-5	ASRDRGGEETQY
TRBD1	TRBV5-4	TRBJ1-2	ASSLAGTAGYT
-	TRBV2	TRBJ2-2	ASSDSSGGDTGELF
TRBD1	TRBV3-1/TRBV3-2	TRBJ1-2	ASSFRTGDGYT
-	TRBV7-9	TRBJ2-1	ASSGADFGGTSYNEQF
TRBD1	TRBV5-4	TRBJ1-5	ASSPGQAQPQH
TRBD2	TRBV7-8	TRBJ2-3	AAGEKRGSDTQY
-	TRBV5-1	TRBJ1-2	ASSADGSYGYT
-	TRBV11-3	TRBJ2-3	ASSLSKSDTQY
TRBD1	TRBV4-1	TRBJ2-3	ASSQLQGATDTQY
TRBD1	TRBV2	TRBJ1-5	ASTPTGGNQPQH
TRBD1	TRBV5-1	TRBJ1-1	ASSLIQGALNTEAF
-	TRBV5-5	TRBJ1-4	ASSRYDRFNEKLF
TRBD2	TRBV9	TRBJ2-5	ASSVKGAGSQETQY
-	TRBV7-9	TRBJ2-7	ASSQAYKLDSGEQY
TRBD1	TRBV6-5	TRBJ2-7	ASRRTGTGLNEQY
-	TRBV6-5	TRBJ2-7	ASSLTGGQTYEQY
-	TRBV6-5	TRBJ2-7	ASSSRQTRTYEQY